One and the same sample provided the 3 T cell receptor beta chains below, sequenced in a study of blood T cell repertoires in COVID-19. Generated by immunoSEQ multiplex PCR, the TCRdb table keeps only in-frame clones and is missing some. The data show about 130,000 clones, roughly four fifths seen once. The sequencing input was peripheral blood. The origin of the receptors is a man aged 25 to 45 with COVID-19, enrolled during active disease.

V and J are TRBV4-1 and TRBJ2-1, with 9 nucleotides matching TRBD1. This CDR3 region has 15 residues. The ends lost 5 bases at V and 6 bases at J; junction bases unmatched: 8. The germline CDR1 and CDR2 sequences are MGHRA and YSYEKL. CDR3 sequence: CASSILGTGTNEQFF. The DNA of the CDR3 is TGCGCCAGCAGCATCCTCGGGACAGGGACCAATGAGCAGTTCTTC.

The J gene is TRBJ1-1, the V gene TRBV9; D is ambiguous. Deletions cut 3 bases from V and 3 bases from J, with 9 bases between. The CDR3 is made up of 13 amino acids. Per germline, CDR1 SGDLS and CDR2 YYNGEE. The CDR3 coding sequence is TGTGCCAGCAGCGCAACCTCGGACACTGAAGCTTTCTTT. Its translation is CASSATSDTEAFF.

The gene calls are TRBV7-6 and TRBJ1-2; D gene unclear. Deletions cut 5 bases from V and 8 bases from J, with 27 bases between. The CDR3 covers 17 residues. Germline values: CDR1 SGHVS, CDR2 FNYEAQ. This chain's CDR3 is CASSPNPYYTAGSGYTF. The CDR3 coding sequence is TGTGCCAGCAGCCCAAATCCATATTACACGGCGGGGAGCGGCTACACCTTC.